This T cell receptor beta chain was documented in a study of T cell responses to AZD1222 COVID-19 vaccine. The CDR3 is 14 amino acids. Germline V CDR1 and CDR2: SGHNT, YYREEE (reference sequence). Unmatched junction bases numbered 4, after V lost 4 bases and J lost 4 bases. Study-level points and caveats: It should be noted that donors were predominantly white British and more often female, and clonal diversity was possibly underestimated.

In regard to this clone: Antigen specificity is unknown.

Libraries were prepared by immunoSEQ multiplex PCR; TCRdb keeps only in-frame clonotypes and omits some of them. Of some 150,000 clones listed, around nine tenths are singletons. Second-dose groups at about 4 or about 12 weeks were pooled. This TCR came from an adult who received the AZD1222 COVID-19 vaccine. The J gene is TRBJ2-7, the V gene TRBV5-4, with 11 bases aligning to TRBD1. Source: peripheral blood, taken 28 days after the second AZD1222 dose. The CDR3 DNA reads as TGTGCCAGCAGCACGGACAGGGGGCGATACGAGCAGTACTTC. Translating gives CASSTDRGRYEQYF.